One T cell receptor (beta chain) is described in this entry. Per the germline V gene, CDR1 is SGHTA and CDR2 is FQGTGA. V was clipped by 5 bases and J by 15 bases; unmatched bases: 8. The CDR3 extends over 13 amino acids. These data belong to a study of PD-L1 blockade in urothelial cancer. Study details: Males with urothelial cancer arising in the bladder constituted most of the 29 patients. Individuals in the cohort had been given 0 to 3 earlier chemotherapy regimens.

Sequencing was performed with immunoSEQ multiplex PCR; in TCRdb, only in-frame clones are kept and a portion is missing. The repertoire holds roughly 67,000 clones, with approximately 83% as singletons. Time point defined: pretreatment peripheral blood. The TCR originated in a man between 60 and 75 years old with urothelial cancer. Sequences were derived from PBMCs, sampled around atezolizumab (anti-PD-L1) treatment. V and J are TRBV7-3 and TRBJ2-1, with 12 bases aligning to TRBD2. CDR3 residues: CASSPTGLAGLFF. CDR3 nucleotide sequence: TGTGCCAGCAGCCCGACCGGACTAGCGGGGTTGTTCTTC.